This TCR beta chain appears in the sequencing data of a study of beta chain features in type 1 diabetes (dated by TCRdb to the late 2010s). In the study overall: Mean age, gender distribution, total cell number and subset yield did not differ between patients and healthy donors. A total of some 100,000,000 sorted cells were examined across all samples, and the number of cells per subset was strongly correlated with RNA yield. In the study, recently diagnosed type 1 diabetes patients and matched healthy donors were compared on the TCRB repertoires of their sorted circulating CD4+ T cell subsets. Whereas all 28 donors provided naive and central memory subsets, regulatory and stem cell-like memory subsets were isolated from just 8 patients and roughly 8 healthy donors.

Notes on this clone: The clone's antigen remains unknown. No much larger clonotype is one base removed from it; base qualities were not supplied.

Overall study outcomes, separate from this receptor: Because cDNA was sequenced instead of genomic DNA, activated cells with high expression could be over-represented, although the groups did not differ in activation or CD3 levels. Naive, central memory and regulatory TCRB repertoires appeared to be more alike among patients than among healthy donors. At VDJ recombination sites, type 1 diabetes patients had fewer insertions and more deleted nucleotides, which implies abnormalities in thymic rearrangement. Shorter templates might be favored by PCR, yet because patient and control samples were amplified and corrected together, any such skew would affect both groups equally. Because small numbers of individuals were included in the HLA sub-analyses, any influence of HLA type on TCRB rearrangement was left unresolved. Type 1 diabetes patients showed a moderate but significant shortening of TCRB CDR3 length in all four CD4+ subsets.

The High Capacity cDNA Reverse Transcription Kit was used to reverse transcribe all of the isolated RNA, meaning that expressed TCRB transcripts were what got sequenced. Deep immunoSEQ sequencing was applied to naive, central memory and regulatory T cell samples, giving an average of around 3.8 million total reads per sample. Sorted cells were lysed in RLT buffer and RNA was extracted with DNase-treated RNeasy Micro or Mini kits, depending on cell number. To prevent cross-contamination, each cell subset was processed individually, whereas patient and healthy donor samples were processed jointly. TCRB sequences were amplified from cDNA with the immunoSEQ multiplex PCR, producing 87-bp fragments spanning the CDR3 region. Sequencing of the amplicons was performed on the Illumina HiSeq platform. The source study handled its data this way. PCR bias was computationally corrected using synthetic template baselines, reads within Hamming distance 2 were collapsed, and singletons that could not be merged were discarded. Reads were aligned against IMGT so that V, D and J genes, CDR3 length and insertions or deletions at six rearrangement sites could be assigned. Within each subset, clonotype counts were normalized to sorted cell number, after which true diversity and Gini coefficients were computed with the tcR R package. Repertoire sharing was quantified using the overlap coefficient calculated on TCRB nucleotide sequences. Held by TCRdb, this immuneACCESS table contains in-frame sequences only and omits some clones. Under half of the omission traces to an unresolved V gene where checked; the cause of the rest is unknown. V, J and clone size derive from that table, while D and trimming were established from the DNA sequence. Across this sample there are under 400,000 clones, with 14% seen only once. Of the sample, around 7% is held by the ten largest clones.

The CDR3 has 15 amino acids, counting the end cysteine and phenylalanine. Just CDR3 DNA is preserved here, 45 bases in frame from base 1. V and J are trimmed by 1 base and 0 bases, and the gene matches miss 1 base of the junction. Reading the germline V gene (reference sequence) gives CDR1 SEHNR and CDR2 FQNEAQ. Each donor gave one peripheral blood draw, around 0.12 L on average, collected into heparinised tubes. A BD FACSAria II and a panel including CD45RO, CCR7, CD25, CD127, CD95 and CD27 were used to sort naive, central memory, regulatory and stem cell-like memory CD4+ T cells. All sorted populations exceeded 95% purity. PBMCs were isolated immediately by Lymphoprep density gradient centrifugation and stained directly without culture. To minimize batch effects, samples were stained and sorted in pairs, one healthy donor with one patient per experiment.

This sequence uses TRBV7-9 and TRBJ2-5, with 8 middle bases fitting TRBD1. The receptor comes from a man younger than 45 in good health. The sequenced sample was central memory CD4+ T cells from blood. The CDR3 reads CASSLGQGYQETQYF. Here is the DNA: TGTGCCAGCAGCTTAGGACAGGGGTACCAAGAGACCCAGTACTTC.